Detailed here is one T cell receptor beta chain. Its antigen is not known. PCR amplification relied on 60 Vbeta primers (plus 13 Jbeta primers). Data came from immunoSEQ multiplex PCR; TCRdb stores just in-frame clones and leaves some out. This repertoire includes about 65,000 clones. The CDR3 has 14 residues. The germline V gene has CDR1 LGHNA and CDR2 YNFKEQ. V was pared by 6 bases and J by 7 bases, with 19 bases between. The data stem from a study of cytomegalovirus exposure and HLA in healthy donors. Regarding the study as a whole: Earlier analysis yielded a pattern in which most TCR beta V segments were productive about 87% or about 30% of the time.

The chain links TRBV4-2 to TRBJ2-7, with TRBD1 as a possible D gene (5 bases). The sample consisted of PBMCs. The clonotype comes from a boy aged 5-17 years in good health and CMV-seronegative. For the CDR3, the DNA is TGTGCCAGCAGTCTAGGGGTCGGTGATGGGGAGCAGTACTTC. Protein sequence: CASSLGVGDGEQYF.